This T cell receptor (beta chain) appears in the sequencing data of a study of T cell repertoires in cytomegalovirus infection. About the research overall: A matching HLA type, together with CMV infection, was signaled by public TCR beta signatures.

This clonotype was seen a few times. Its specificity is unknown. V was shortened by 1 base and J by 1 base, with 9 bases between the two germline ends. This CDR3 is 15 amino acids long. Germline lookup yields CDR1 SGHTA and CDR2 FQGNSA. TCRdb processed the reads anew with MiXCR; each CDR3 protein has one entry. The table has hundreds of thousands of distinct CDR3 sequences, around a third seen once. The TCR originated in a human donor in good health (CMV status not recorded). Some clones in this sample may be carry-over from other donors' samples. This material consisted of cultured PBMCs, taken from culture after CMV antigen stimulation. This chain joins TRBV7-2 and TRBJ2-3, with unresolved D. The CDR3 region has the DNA TGTGCCAGCAGCTTAGACGGATGGGGCACAGATACGCAGTATTTT. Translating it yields CASSLDGWGTDTQYF.